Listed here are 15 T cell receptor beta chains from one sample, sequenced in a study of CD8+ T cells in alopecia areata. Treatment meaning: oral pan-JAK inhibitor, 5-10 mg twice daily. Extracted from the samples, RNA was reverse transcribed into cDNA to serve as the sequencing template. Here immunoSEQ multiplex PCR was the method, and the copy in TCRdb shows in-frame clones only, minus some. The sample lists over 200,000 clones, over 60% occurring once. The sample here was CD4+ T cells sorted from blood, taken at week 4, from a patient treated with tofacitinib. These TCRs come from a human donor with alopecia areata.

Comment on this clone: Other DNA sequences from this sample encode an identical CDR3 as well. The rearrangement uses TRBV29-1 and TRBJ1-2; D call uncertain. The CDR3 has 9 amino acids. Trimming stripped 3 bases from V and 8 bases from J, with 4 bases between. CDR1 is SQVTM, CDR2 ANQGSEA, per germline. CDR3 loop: CSVEGGYTF. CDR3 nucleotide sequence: TGCAGCGTTGAGGGAGGCTACACCTTC.

CDR3 bases: TGCGCCAGCAGCCAAGCGGACAGGGGCAATGAGCAGTTCTTC. Encoded protein: CASSQADRGNEQFF. The chain employs TRBV4-3 and TRBJ2-1; 9 bases are a match to TRBD1. From germline, CDR1 is LGHNA and CDR2 YSLEER. The CDR3 has 14 residues. V was clipped by 1 base and J by 6 bases; unmatched bases: 1.

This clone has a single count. CDR3 amino acids: CAWSVDQQKSRHF. The CDR3 nucleotides read TGTGCCTGGAGTGTAGATCAACAGAAGTCTCGGCATTTT. The chain employs TRBV30 and TRBJ1-5; D not resolved. This CDR3 comprises 13 residues. The V end lost 0 bases, the J end lost 15 bases, and 18 bases lay between the germline ends. Germline assignment: CDR1 GTSNPN and CDR2 SVGIG (reference sequence).

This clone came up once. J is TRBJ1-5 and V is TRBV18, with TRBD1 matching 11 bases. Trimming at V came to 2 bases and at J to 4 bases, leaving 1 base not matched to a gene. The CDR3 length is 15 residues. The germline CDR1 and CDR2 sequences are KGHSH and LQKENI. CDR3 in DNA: TGTGCCAGCTCACCAAGGGACAGGGGGAATCAGCCCCAGCATTTT. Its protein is CASSPRDRGNQPQHF.

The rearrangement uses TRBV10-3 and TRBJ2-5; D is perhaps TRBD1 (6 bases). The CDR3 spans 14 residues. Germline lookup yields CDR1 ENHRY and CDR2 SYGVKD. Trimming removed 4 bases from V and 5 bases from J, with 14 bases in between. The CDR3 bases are TGTGCCATCAGTGGTCAGGGGCCCCAGGAGACCCAGTACTTC. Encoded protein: CAISGQGPQETQYF.

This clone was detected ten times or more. CDR3 loop: CASSLDGTSGGIGEQFF. CDR3 in DNA: TGTGCCAGCAGCTTAGATGGGACTAGCGGGGGGATCGGTGAGCAGTTCTTC. The chain is built from TRBV11-2 and TRBJ2-1; 15 bases fit TRBD2. The trim removed 0 bases at V and 9 bases at J, leaving 6 bases unmatched. Germline V gives CDR1 SGHAT, CDR2 FQNNGV. The CDR3 spans 17 residues.

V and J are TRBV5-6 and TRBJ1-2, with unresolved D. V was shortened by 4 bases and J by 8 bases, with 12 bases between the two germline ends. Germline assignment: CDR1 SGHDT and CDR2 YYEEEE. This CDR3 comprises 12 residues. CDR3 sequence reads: CASSPGYGGYTF. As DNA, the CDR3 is TGTGCCAGCAGCCCAGGTTACGGCGGCTACACCTTC.

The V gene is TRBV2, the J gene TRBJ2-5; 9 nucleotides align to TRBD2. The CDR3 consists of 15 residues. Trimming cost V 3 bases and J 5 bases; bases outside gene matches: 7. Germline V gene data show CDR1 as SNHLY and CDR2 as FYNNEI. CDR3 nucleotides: TGTGCCAGCAGTGATGCGGGGGGGCCTGAGGAGACCCAGTACTTC. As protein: CASSDAGGPEETQYF.

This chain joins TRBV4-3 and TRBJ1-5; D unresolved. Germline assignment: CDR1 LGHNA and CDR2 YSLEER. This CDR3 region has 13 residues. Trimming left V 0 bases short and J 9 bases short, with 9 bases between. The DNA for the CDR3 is TGCGCCAGCAGCCAAGAATGGGCAGGGCCCCAGCATTTT. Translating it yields CASSQEWAGPQHF.

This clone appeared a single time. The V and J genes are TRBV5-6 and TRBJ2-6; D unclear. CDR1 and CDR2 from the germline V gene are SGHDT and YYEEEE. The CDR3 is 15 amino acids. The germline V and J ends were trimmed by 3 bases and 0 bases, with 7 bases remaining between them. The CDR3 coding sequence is TGTGCCAGCAGCTGGCGGACCTCTGGGGCCAACGTCCTGACTTTC. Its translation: CASSWRTSGANVLTF.

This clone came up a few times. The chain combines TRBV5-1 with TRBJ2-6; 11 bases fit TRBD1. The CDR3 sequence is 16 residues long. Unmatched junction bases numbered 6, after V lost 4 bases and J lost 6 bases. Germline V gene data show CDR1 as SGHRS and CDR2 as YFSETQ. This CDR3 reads CASSGQGAELANVLTF. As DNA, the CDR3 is TGCGCCAGCAGCGGACAGGGGGCAGAGTTGGCCAACGTCCTGACTTTC. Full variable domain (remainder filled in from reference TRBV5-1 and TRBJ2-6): KAGVTQTPRYLIKTRGQQVTLSCSPISGHRSVSWYQQTPGQGLQFLFEYFSETQRNKGNFPGRFSGRQFSNSRSEMNVSTLELGDSALYLCASSGQGAELANVLTFGAGSRLTVL.

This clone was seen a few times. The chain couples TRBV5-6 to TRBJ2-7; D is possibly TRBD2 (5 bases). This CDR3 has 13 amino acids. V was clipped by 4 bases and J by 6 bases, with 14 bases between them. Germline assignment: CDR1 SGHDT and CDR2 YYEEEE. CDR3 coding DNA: TGTGCCAGCAGCAACGGGGTTCAACGCGAGCAGTACTTC. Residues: CASSNGVQREQYF.

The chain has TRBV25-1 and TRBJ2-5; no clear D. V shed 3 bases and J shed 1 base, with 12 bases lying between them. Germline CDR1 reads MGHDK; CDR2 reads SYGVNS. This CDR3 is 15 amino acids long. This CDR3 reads CASSDPTTIQETQYF. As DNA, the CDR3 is TGTGCCAGCAGTGACCCTACCACGATCCAAGAGACCCAGTACTTC.

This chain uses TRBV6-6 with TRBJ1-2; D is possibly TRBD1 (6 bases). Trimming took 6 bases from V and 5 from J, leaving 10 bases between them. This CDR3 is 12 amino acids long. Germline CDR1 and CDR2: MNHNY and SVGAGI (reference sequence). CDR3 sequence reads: CASRTGSYGYTF. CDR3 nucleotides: TGTGCCAGCAGAACAGGGTCGTATGGCTACACCTTC.

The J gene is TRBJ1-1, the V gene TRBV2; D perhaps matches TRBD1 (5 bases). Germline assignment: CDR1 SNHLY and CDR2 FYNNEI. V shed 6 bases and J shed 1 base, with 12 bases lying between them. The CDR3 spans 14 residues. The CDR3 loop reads CASSPRVGNTEAFF. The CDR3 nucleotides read TGTGCCAGCAGCCCCAGGGTAGGGAACACTGAAGCTTTCTTT.